These 25 T cell receptor beta chains were sequenced from one sample in a study of cytomegalovirus exposure and HLA in healthy donors. It was with 60 Vbeta and 13 Jbeta primers that the PCR ran. Profiling relied on immunoSEQ multiplex PCR, and the TCRdb table lists in-frame clones only, not all of them. The sample has just over 150,000 clones, approximately 82% seen once; the top ten hold around 6%. The sample was PBMCs. The source of these receptors is a man aged 50-59 years in good health and CMV-seropositive.

The chain has TRBV18 and TRBJ2-7; D not certain. This CDR3 spans 14 amino acids. The germline gives CDR1 KGHSH, CDR2 LQKENI. V lost 2 bases, J lost 5 bases, and 13 bases lay in between. Here the CDR3 reads CASSPRTNSNEQYV. The DNA for the CDR3 is TGTGCCAGCTCACCAAGAACCAACAGCAACGAGCAGTACGTC.

This rearrangement joins TRBV7-3 to TRBJ2-7; 7 bases align to TRBD1. Germline-derived CDR1 and CDR2 are SGHTA and FQGTGA. This CDR3 comprises 14 residues. Losses at the gene ends were 1 base for V and 5 bases for J; bases not matched to a gene: 5. The CDR3: CASSLKGAENEQYV. The CDR3 DNA reads as TGTGCCAGCAGCTTAAAGGGGGCCGAAAACGAGCAGTACGTC.

This rearrangement joins TRBV13 to TRBJ1-3; maybe TRBD1 (5 bases). V lost 2 bases to trimming and J lost 2 bases, with 13 bases between them. The CDR3 consists of 16 residues. Per germline, CDR1 PRHDT and CDR2 FYEKMQ (reference sequence). The CDR3 sequence: CASSLMEGPAGNTIYF. The CDR3 nucleotides are TGTGCCAGCAGCTTAATGGAGGGGCCGGCTGGAAACACCATATATTTT.

This chain connects TRBV6-5 to TRBJ1-6; D gene ambiguous. V gave up 3 bases and J gave up 7 bases, with 16 bases separating them. This CDR3 region has 16 residues. CDR1 is MNHEY and CDR2 is SVGAGI in the germline V gene. DNA for the CDR3: TGTGCCAGCAGTTATGGGAAGCAGCGGGCCAATTCACCCCTCCACTTT. Residues: CASSYGKQRANSPLHF.

This chain uses TRBV19 with TRBJ1-5; D not certain. Germline V gene lookup returns CDR1 LNHDA and CDR2 SQIVND (reference sequence). The germline V and J ends were trimmed by 1 base and 5 bases, with 6 bases remaining between them. The CDR3 extends over 13 amino acids. The CDR3 DNA follows: TGTGCCAGTAGTATAGGGAGAGATCAGCCCCAGCATTTT. It specifies CASSIGRDQPQHF. The whole variable domain, filled in from reference TRBV19 and TRBJ1-5, reads DGGITQSPKYLFRKEGQNVTLSCEQNLNHDAMYWYRQDPGQGLRLIYYSQIVNDFQKGDIAEGYSVSREKKESFPLTVTSAQKNPTAFYLCASSIGRDQPQHFGDGTRLSIL.

CDR3: CASSRTSGRETQYF. The CDR3 DNA follows: TGTGCCAGCAGCCGGACTAGCGGGAGGGAGACCCAGTACTTC. J is TRBJ2-5 and V is TRBV28, with 14 bases that match TRBD2. Germline V gives CDR1 MDHEN, CDR2 SYDVKM. The V segment lost 6 bases and the J segment 5 bases; nucleotides outside the gene matches: 2. The CDR3 extends over 14 amino acids.

With regard to this clone: An end of the junction differs from the germline gene, which may be a read error. CDR3 nucleotides: TGTTCCAGCAGCTTAGGTAGCGGGAGGGCCATCGATGAGCAGTTCTTC. As protein: CSSSLGSGRAIDEQFF. J is TRBJ2-1 and V is TRBV7-9, with TRBD2 matching over 11 bases. The CDR3 spans 16 residues. CDR1 is SEHNR, CDR2 FQNEAQ, per germline (reference sequence).

Here the CDR3 DNA reads TGTGCCAGCAGCTCGGGAGGGTTTCATGAAAAACTGTTTTTT. As protein: CASSSGGFHEKLFF. The chain couples TRBV28 to TRBJ1-4; D gene uncertain. V gave up 6 bases and J gave up 6 bases, with 14 bases separating them. CDR1 MDHEN and CDR2 SYDVKM come from the germline V gene. The CDR3 contains 14 residues.

This clone occurred a few times. The CDR3 DNA reads TGTGCCAGCAGCTTAGAAACAGGGGGCGGATATGGCTACACCTTC. This gives the protein CASSLETGGGYGYTF. V usage is TRBV11-3 and J usage is TRBJ1-2, with 9 nucleotides matching TRBD1. The junction had 4 bases not matched to a gene; V was cut back by 0 bases and J by 5 bases. CDR1 is SGHNT and CDR2 is YENEEA in the germline V gene. The CDR3 is 15 residues long.

This sequence joins TRBV7-8 and TRBJ1-1, with TRBD1 as a possible D gene (5 bases). The CDR3 is 14 amino acids. Germline CDR1 reads SGHVS; CDR2 reads FQNEAQ. V lost 5 bases and J 4 bases, leaving 14 bases between the germline ends. For the CDR3, the DNA is TGTGCCAGCAGCCCTAGAGGAGGGGTCACTGAAGCTTTCTTT. This translates into CASSPRGGVTEAFF.

The V call is TRBV11-2, the J call TRBJ2-5, with TRBD1 identical over 7 bases. Per the germline V gene, CDR1 is SGHAT and CDR2 is FQNNGV. The V and J ends lost 0 bases and 4 bases, in that order; junction bases with no gene match: 2. This CDR3 has 14 amino acids. The CDR3 sequence is CASSLDPGGETQYF. The CDR3 coding sequence is TGTGCCAGCAGCTTAGATCCAGGGGGAGAGACCCAGTACTTC. Full variable domain (rest looked up from reference TRBV11-2 and TRBJ2-5): EAGVAQSPRYKIIEKRQSVAFWCNPISGHATLYWYQQILGQGPKLLIQFQNNGVVDDSQLPKDRFSAERLKGVDSTLKIQPAKLEDSAVYLCASSLDPGGETQYFGPGTRLLVL.

This clone was recorded once. The gene calls are TRBV11-2 and TRBJ1-3; 8 bases match TRBD1. The CDR3 is made up of 17 amino acids. After removal of 4 bases from V and 3 bases from J, the junction contained 11 bases not matched to a gene. Looked up from germline, CDR1 is SGHAT and CDR2 is FQNNGV. In DNA, the CDR3 is TGTGCCAGCAGCTCCTTACCCTTGACAGGGGTTGGAAACACCATATATTTT. It yields the protein CASSSLPLTGVGNTIYF.

V usage is TRBV7-9 and J usage is TRBJ2-1, with 13 nucleotides matching TRBD2. Trimming took 5 bases from V and 7 from J; bases not matched to a gene: 14. Per the germline V gene, CDR1 is SEHNR and CDR2 is FQNEAQ (reference sequence). The CDR3 loop spans 18 amino acids. The CDR3, as DNA: TGTGCCAGCAGCCCGGGGACTAGCGGGGTCGGGGGAATAAATGAGCAGTTCTTC. This codes for CASSPGTSGVGGINEQFF.

V gene TRBV5-1 combines with J gene TRBJ2-2, with D possibly matching TRBD1 (6 bases). This CDR3 is built from 15 residues. Germline V gene data show CDR1 as SGHRS and CDR2 as YFSETQ. Trimming left V 3 bases short and J 3 bases short, with 12 bases between. CDR3 nucleotides: TGCGCCAGCAGCTATACAGGGATAGACACCGGGGAGCTGTTTTTT. Amino acid sequence: CASSYTGIDTGELFF.

DNA of the CDR3: TGCGCCAGCAGTGAATGGACTAGCCCGAATGAGCAGTTCTTC. The encoded protein is CASSEWTSPNEQFF. This chain connects TRBV10-2 to TRBJ2-1; 8 bases map to TRBD2. The CDR3 is made up of 14 amino acids. With 3 bases clipped from V and 7 bases from J, the junction kept 5 bases outside the gene matches. Germline V lookup: CDR1 WSHSY, CDR2 SAAADI.

The V call is TRBV11-2, the J call TRBJ2-2; D ambiguous. Trimming stripped 5 bases from V and 1 base from J, with 8 bases between. The germline CDR1 and CDR2 sequences are SGHAT and FQNNGV. The CDR3 is made up of 14 amino acids. The CDR3 DNA sequence: TGTGCCAGCAGCCCACACAGGAACACCGGGGAGCTGTTTTTT. This sequence encodes CASSPHRNTGELFF. The whole variable domain, filled in from reference TRBV11-2 and TRBJ2-2, reads EAGVAQSPRYKIIEKRQSVAFWCNPISGHATLYWYQQILGQGPKLLIQFQNNGVVDDSQLPKDRFSAERLKGVDSTLKIQPAKLEDSAVYLCASSPHRNTGELFFGEGSRLTVL.

This chain joins TRBV18 and TRBJ2-3, with 7 bases matching TRBD2. V was pared by 3 bases and J by 3 bases, with 9 bases of the junction left unmatched. This CDR3 comprises 16 residues. Per the germline V gene, CDR1 is KGHSH and CDR2 is LQKENI. CDR3 nucleotides: TGTGCCAGCTCACCCTCAGGGACTACAGGTACAGATACGCAGTATTTT. This encodes CASSPSGTTGTDTQYF.

The chain couples TRBV6-6 to TRBJ1-5, with no clear D. Germline V gives CDR1 MNHNY, CDR2 SVGAGI (reference sequence). Trimming pared 8 bases from V and 2 bases from J, leaving 13 bases between. The CDR3 consists of 14 residues. CDR3 sequence: CASQMGSRNQPQHF. The CDR3 DNA sequence: TGTGCCAGCCAAATGGGCAGCCGCAATCAGCCCCAGCATTTT.

V and J are TRBV15 and TRBJ1-5; D is undetermined. The CDR3 runs to 15 residues. V lost 4 bases, J lost 4 bases, and 14 bases lay in between. Germline lookup yields CDR1 LNHNV and CDR2 YYDKDF (reference sequence). DNA of the CDR3: TGTGCCACCAGCACCCTGAAATCGGGGAATCAGCCCCAGCATTTT. As protein: CATSTLKSGNQPQHF.

The rearrangement joins TRBV7-9 to TRBJ2-1; 8 nucleotides agree with TRBD2. After removal of 4 bases from V and 10 bases from J, the junction contained 3 bases not matched to a gene. Germline assignment: CDR1 SEHNR and CDR2 FQNEAQ (reference sequence). This CDR3 region has 12 residues. CDR3 in amino acids: CASSSTSGEQFF. CDR3 coding DNA: TGTGCCAGCAGCTCCACTAGCGGCGAGCAGTTCTTC.

This clone was detected only once. The chain joins TRBV5-8 to TRBJ2-1; 13 bases are shared with TRBD2. Germline V CDR1 and CDR2: SGHTS, YDEGEE. Losses at the gene ends were 3 bases for V and 9 bases for J; bases not matched to a gene: 9. The CDR3 is 16 amino acids. The DNA of the CDR3 is TGTGCCAGCAGCTCGGAGGGGACTAGCGGGATGGGTGAGCAGTTCTTC. It specifies CASSSEGTSGMGEQFF.

This clone showed up just a few times. The V call is TRBV27, the J call TRBJ2-1, with 14 bases fitting TRBD2. CDR3 length equals 15 residues. Germline values: CDR1 MNHEY, CDR2 SMNVEV (reference sequence). V dropped 5 bases and J dropped 9; count of bases not matched to a gene: 6. The CDR3 bases are TGTGCCAGCAGTAAAGGACTAGCGGGAGGAGGTGAGCAGTTCTTC. Amino acids: CASSKGLAGGGEQFF.

The chain recombines TRBV5-1 with TRBJ2-3; 7 bases map to TRBD2. The CDR3 is 14 amino acids. Germline trimming cut 2 bases from V and 2 bases from J; bases unmatched to any gene: 2. CDR1 and CDR2 (germline): SGHRS, YFSETQ. The CDR3 DNA reads TGCGCCAGCAGCTTTGAGCGGGACACAGATACGCAGTATTTT. Its protein is CASSFERDTDTQYF.

The V and J genes are TRBV28 and TRBJ2-2; 8 positions agree with TRBD1. CDR3 length: 16 residues. V gave up 5 bases and J gave up 6 bases; unmatched junction bases: 11. The germline V gene has CDR1 MDHEN and CDR2 SYDVKM. In DNA, the CDR3 is TGTGCCAGCAGTCCAACCGGGACAGGACTTGCCGGGGAGCTGTTTTTT. This gives the protein CASSPTGTGLAGELFF.

The chain links TRBV9 to TRBJ2-3; D may be TRBD2 (7 bases). Germline-derived CDR1 and CDR2 are SGDLS and YYNGEE. This CDR3 is 17 amino acids long. V was cut by 4 bases and J by 3 bases, with 21 bases left in between. CDR3 amino acids: CASSIGGGGGGTDTQYF. CDR3 DNA: TGTGCCAGCAGCATTGGGGGTGGAGGGGGGGGGACAGATACGCAGTATTTT.